This T cell receptor beta chain was profiled in a study of blood T cell repertoires in COVID-19. Across the whole study: Specimens from acute and convalescent COVID-19 originated in the United States, Italy and Spain. Nucleic acid was either cDNA or gDNA, and it came from T cells, B-cell-depleted T cells, or PBMCs.

The repertoire was sequenced with immunoSEQ multiplex PCR; TCRdb's copy has only in-frame clones and lacks some. This table holds about 83,000 clones, about 86% found once. V lost 7 bases to trimming and J lost 8 bases, with 11 bases between them. From germline, CDR1 is LNHDA and CDR2 SQIVND (reference sequence). CDR3 length equals 11 residues. Sequenced input: peripheral blood. The sequence was collected from a woman of 80 years or more in a cohort sampled during active or convalescent COVID-19. This chain joins TRBV19 and TRBJ1-1; TRBD1 is a possible D gene (5 bases). In DNA form, the CDR3 reads TGTGCCAGTACCCAAGACAGAGAAGCTTTCTTT. This codes for CASTQDREAFF.